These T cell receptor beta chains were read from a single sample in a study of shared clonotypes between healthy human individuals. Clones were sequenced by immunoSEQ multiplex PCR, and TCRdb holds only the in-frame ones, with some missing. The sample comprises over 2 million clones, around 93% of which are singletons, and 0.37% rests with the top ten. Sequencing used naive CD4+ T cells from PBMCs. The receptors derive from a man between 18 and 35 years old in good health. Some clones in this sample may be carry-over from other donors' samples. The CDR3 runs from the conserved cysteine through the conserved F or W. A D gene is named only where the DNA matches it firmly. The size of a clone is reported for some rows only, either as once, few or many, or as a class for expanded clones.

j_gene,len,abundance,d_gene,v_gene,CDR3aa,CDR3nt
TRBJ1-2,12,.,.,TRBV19,CAGGTGDYGYTF,TGTGCCGGAGGTACGGGGGACTATGGCTACACCTTC
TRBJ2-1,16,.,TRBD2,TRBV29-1,CSVEGVGGSSYNEQFF,TGCAGCGTTGAGGGGGTGGGCGGGAGTTCCTACAATGAGCAGTTCTTC
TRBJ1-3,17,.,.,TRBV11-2,CASSFSQGLPSGNTIYF,TGTGCCAGCAGCTTTAGCCAGGGCCTACCCTCTGGAAACACCATATATTTT
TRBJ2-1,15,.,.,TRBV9,CASSVSPGDYNEQFF,TGTGCCAGCAGCGTATCTCCAGGGGACTACAATGAGCAGTTCTTC
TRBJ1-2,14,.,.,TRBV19,CASTPPGAFYGYTF,TGTGCCAGCACCCCGCCCGGGGCCTTCTATGGCTACACCTTC
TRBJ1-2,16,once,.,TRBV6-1,CASSEMVGAPNYGYTF,TGTGCCAGCAGTGAAATGGTAGGGGCCCCTAACTATGGCTACACCTTC
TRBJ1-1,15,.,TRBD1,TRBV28,CASSSRGLSNTEAFF,TGTGCCAGCAGTTCCAGGGGGCTATCGAACACTGAAGCTTTCTTT
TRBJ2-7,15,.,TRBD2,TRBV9,CASSVAGGGTYEQYF,TGTGCCAGCAGCGTAGCTGGGGGAGGGACCTACGAGCAGTACTTC
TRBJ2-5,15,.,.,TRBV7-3,CASSLTPSGRETQYF,TGTGCCAGCAGTTTAACCCCGTCTGGCAGGGAGACCCAGTACTTC
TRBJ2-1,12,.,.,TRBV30,CAWDSYYNEQFF,TGTGCCTGGGACTCCTACTACAATGAGCAGTTCTTC
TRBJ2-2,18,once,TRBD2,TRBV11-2,CASSLILAGSSRTGELFF,TGTGCCAGCAGCTTGATCCTAGCGGGAAGTTCTAGGACCGGGGAGCTGTTTTTT
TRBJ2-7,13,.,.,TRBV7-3,CASSLNGGNEQYF,TGTGCCAGCAGCCTTAACGGGGGAAACGAGCAGTACTTC
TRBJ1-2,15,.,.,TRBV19,CASSIVRGGNYGYTF,TGTGCCAGTAGTATAGTTCGGGGCGGAAACTATGGCTACACCTTC
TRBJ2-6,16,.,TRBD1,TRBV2,CASSEYRGPGANVLTF,TGTGCCAGCAGTGAATACAGGGGGCCTGGGGCCAACGTCCTGACTTTC
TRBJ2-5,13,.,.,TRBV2,CASSGGVQETQYF,TGTGCCAGCAGTGGAGGGGTCCAAGAGACCCAGTACTTC
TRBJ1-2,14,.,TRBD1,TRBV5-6,CASSLGWTGGLYTF,TGTGCCAGCAGCTTGGGTTGGACAGGGGGCCTCTACACCTTC
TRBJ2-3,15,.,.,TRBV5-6,CASSLAGSAQDTQYF,TGTGCCAGCAGCTTGGCCGGGTCAGCACAGGATACGCAGTATTTT
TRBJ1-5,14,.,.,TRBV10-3,CAIRGANSNQPQHF,TGTGCCATCAGGGGGGCTAATAGCAATCAGCCCCAGCATTTT
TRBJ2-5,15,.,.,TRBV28,CASSSGALYQETQYF,TGTGCCAGCAGTTCAGGGGCCCTGTACCAAGAGACCCAGTACTTC
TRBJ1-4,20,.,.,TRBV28,CASSLSKWWGHQGTNEKLFF,TGTGCCAGCAGTTTATCAAAATGGTGGGGACACCAGGGAACTAATGAAAAACTGTTTTTT
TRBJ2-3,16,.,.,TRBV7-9,CASSSGQTFTPNTQYF,TGTGCCAGCAGCTCCGGACAGACTTTTACCCCTAATACGCAGTATTTT
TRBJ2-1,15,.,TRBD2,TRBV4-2,CASSQTAGGHNEQFF,TGTGCCAGCAGCCAGACAGCGGGAGGCCACAATGAGCAGTTCTTC
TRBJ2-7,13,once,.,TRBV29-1,CSVEITPAYEQYF,TGCAGCGTTGAGATCACTCCTGCCTACGAGCAGTACTTC
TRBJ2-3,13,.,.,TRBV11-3,CASSFSVADTQYF,TGTGCCAGCAGCTTCAGCGTGGCAGATACGCAGTATTTT
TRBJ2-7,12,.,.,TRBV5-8,CASSFAGGVRYF,TGTGCCAGCAGCTTTGCAGGCGGGGTTCGGTACTTC
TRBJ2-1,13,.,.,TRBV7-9,CASSTGPYNEQFF,TGTGCCAGCAGCACGGGGCCTTACAATGAGCAGTTCTTC
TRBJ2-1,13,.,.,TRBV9,CASSVDSSGEQFF,TGTGCCAGCAGCGTAGACTCTTCAGGTGAGCAGTTCTTC
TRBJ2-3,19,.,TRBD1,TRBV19,CASSIGLTGTIRATDTQYF,TGTGCCAGTAGTATCGGACTGACAGGGACAATAAGGGCCACAGATACGCAGTATTTT
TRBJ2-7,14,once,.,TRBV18,CASSPRDRSYEQYF,TGTGCCAGCTCACCCCGGGACCGCAGCTACGAGCAGTACTTC
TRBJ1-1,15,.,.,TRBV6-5,CASSYSTGIRAEAFF,TGTGCCAGCAGTTACTCGACGGGGATTCGGGCAGAAGCTTTCTTT
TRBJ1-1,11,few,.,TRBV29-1,CSVQEQIEAFF,TGCAGCGTTCAAGAACAGATTGAAGCTTTCTTT
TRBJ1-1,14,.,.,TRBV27,CASSLGAFRTEAFF,TGTGCCAGCAGTTTGGGGGCGTTCAGGACTGAAGCTTTCTTT
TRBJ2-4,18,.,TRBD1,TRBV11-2,CASSLVQGAQIAKNIQYF,TGTGCCAGCAGCTTAGTACAGGGGGCTCAGATAGCCAAAAACATTCAGTACTTC
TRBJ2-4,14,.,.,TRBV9,CASSPRAPGNIQYF,TGTGCCAGCAGCCCCCGGGCCCCGGGAAACATTCAGTACTTC
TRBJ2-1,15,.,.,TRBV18,CASSPQLESGNEQFF,TGTGCCAGCTCACCCCAGCTCGAGAGCGGGAATGAGCAGTTCTTC
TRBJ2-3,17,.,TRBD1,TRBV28,CASSRDRVGYGTDTQYF,TGTGCCAGCAGCCGGGACAGGGTTGGTTACGGCACAGATACGCAGTATTTT
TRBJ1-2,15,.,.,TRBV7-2,CASSDRPRDTNGYTF,TGTGCCAGCAGCGACCGACCCCGAGACACCAATGGCTACACCTTC
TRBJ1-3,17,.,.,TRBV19,CASSIIGGGIAGNTIYF,TGTGCCAGTAGTATAATTGGGGGGGGCATCGCTGGAAACACCATATATTTT
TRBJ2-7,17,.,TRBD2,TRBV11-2,CASSSGLAGGRRDEQYF,TGTGCCAGCAGCTCGGGACTAGCGGGAGGCCGACGGGACGAGCAGTACTTC
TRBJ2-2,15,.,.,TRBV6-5,CASSLLSVDTGELFF,TGTGCCAGCAGTTTACTCTCAGTCGACACCGGGGAGCTGTTTTTT
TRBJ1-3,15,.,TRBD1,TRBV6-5,CASSLNRDSGNTIYF,TGTGCCAGCAGTTTAAACCGGGACAGCGGAAACACCATATATTTT
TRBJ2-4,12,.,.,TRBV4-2,CASSQDGNRQYF,TGTGCCAGCAGCCAAGACGGGAATAGACAGTACTTC
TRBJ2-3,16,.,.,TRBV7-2,CASSEGVSGHTDTQYF,TGTGCCAGCAGCGAAGGGGTTAGCGGTCACACAGATACGCAGTATTTT
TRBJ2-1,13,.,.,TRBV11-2,CASSLDRGNEQFF,TGTGCCAGCAGCTTAGATCGGGGGAATGAGCAGTTCTTC
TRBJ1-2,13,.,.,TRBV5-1,CASSPGGGDGYTF,TGCGCCAGCAGCCCGGGCGGGGGAGATGGCTACACCTTC